This TCR beta chain is drawn from a study of cytomegalovirus exposure and HLA in healthy donors (dated by TCRdb to the late 2010s). About the full investigation: An earlier analysis of fewer than 750 of the donors reported approximately 280 Gb of sequence data and around 120 million unique TCR beta sequences obtained from roughly 170 million T cells. About 300 gigabases of sequencing data and roughly 90 million unique TCR sequences were included in an early release covering 550 to 800 HLA-typed donors. Of the roughly 410 genotyped donors, more than 75% were placed in the genetic ancestry cluster associated with self-reported Caucasian donors. The study aimed to test whether cataloging public T cell receptors could reveal signatures of past pathogen exposure. The study used immunosequencing to profile the T cell repertoires of approximately 630 subjects and linked those repertoires to cytomegalovirus serostatus. In addition to the first cohort of approximately 670 subjects, a separate validation cohort of 120 different subjects was used. To predict cytomegalovirus infection status, the study combined high-throughput TCR immunosequencing, statistical association of individual TCRs with disease status, and machine learning. To study patterns of TCR occurrence, a later analysis re-analyzed previously published TCR beta repertoires from 550 to 800 donors and added high-resolution HLA genotyping. Rather than drawing on any new phenotypic data, the later analysis identified candidate immune exposures from TCR beta sequences and the way those sequences occurred across donors. To decide whether each TCR beta V gene segment behaved as functional or pseudogenic, an earlier analysis of some 540 of the donors relied on high-throughput TCR beta sequencing. Alongside the repertoire data, information on donor age, sex, ethnicity and CMV serostatus was compiled. A later genetic analysis took genome-wide SNP genotypes for about three fifths of the roughly 700 donors and used that subset as a discovery cohort. Every discovery cohort repertoire had been produced on one sequencing platform. Class I and class II HLA loci were covered by the typing at four-digit resolution. Typing coverage varied by locus: roughly 629-640 donors for A, B, C, DRB1 and DQB1; more than 500 for DQA1; nearly 610 for DPA1; roughly 470 for DPB1. Because of strong linkage in the cohort, a few DR-DQ haplotypes were treated as single units for association and clustering. Among roughly 400 genotyped donors of the cohort, an average of about 220,000 unique TCR beta nucleotide sequences was sequenced per donor, of which about 19% were non-productive.

The cohort was made up of hundreds of healthy bone marrow donors. At the time of sampling, every cohort member was nominally healthy, though immune exposures that went unrecorded were likely present. The donor tested CMV seronegative, placing the donor among the roughly 400 seronegative members of the cohort. Each donor provided a peripheral blood sample, and peripheral blood mononuclear cells were used for TCR beta sequencing. Genomic DNA extraction from the blood cell samples was performed with the Qiagen DNeasy Blood Extraction Kit. From its cysteine to its phenylalanine, the CDR3 spans 20 amino acids. The only DNA kept is the CDR3, 60 bases in frame from the first base. The CDR1 and CDR2 encoded by the germline V gene are MNHNS and SASEGT. V is cut back by 1 base and J by 11 bases, with 23 bases in the junction unmatched. In the case of this clone: Its antigen is currently not known.

Library construction relied on the immunoSEQ multiplex PCR assay. For the multiplex PCR, a mixture combining 60 forward primers for TCR Vbeta segments and 13 reverse primers for TCR Jbeta segments was used. Amplification of the CDR3 region of rearranged TCR beta genes was performed with a multiplex PCR assay on genomic DNA. On the Illumina HiSeq System, the amplified TCR beta libraries were sequenced as 87-base-pair reads. In the paper's pipeline: A later analysis tallied around 82 million unique TCR beta chains across the 666 repertoires, and approximately 12 million of those chains were shared by two or more donors. Raw reads were error-corrected and collapsed into unique sequences by a nearest-neighbor algorithm in which closely related sequences were merged to remove PCR and sequencing errors. V, D and J gene segments were assigned by aligning CDR3 sequences to IMGT reference sequences. Each retained sequence needed at least a six-nucleotide match to both a V gene segment and a J gene segment. Rearrangements were classified as productive when the CDR3 lacked stop codons and remained in frame with V and J, and all other rearrangements were classified as non-productive. CDR3 was defined according to IMGT convention as the region running from the second conserved V-encoded cysteine to the conserved J-encoded phenylalanine. In an earlier analysis of 550 to 650 of the donors, sequences lacking an unambiguous match to a single V gene segment were excluded. In an earlier analysis of about 590 of the donors, a V segment was called functional when productive rearrangements were above 56.7%, and segregating when the standard deviation between donors exceeded 5%. A statistical classification framework was built for diagnosing cytomegalovirus status from the catalog of TCR beta chain sequences. V and J gene assignment, in a later analysis, came from comparing TCR nucleotide sequences with IMGT/GENE-DB human TR gene sequences. In a later analysis, CDR3 sequences and most-parsimonious VDJ recombination scenarios were assigned using the TCRdist pipeline. In a later analysis, every TCR beta chain was defined by the combination of its CDR3 amino acid sequence and its V-gene family, and reads without a unique V-gene family were dropped. As a way to deal with suspected cross-contamination and a sequencing artifact, a later analysis dropped 640 or so nucleotide sequences that were highly shared and had low generation probability. In a later analysis, a clonal expansion index for each public chain was calculated from normalized within-repertoire ranks of inferred template counts. In a later analysis, generation probabilities were computed with a VDJ recombination model fitted to out-of-frame rearrangements, and the resulting probabilities were checked against IGoR. Hypergeometric tests were used in a later analysis to score TCR-TCR, TCR-HLA and TCR-CMV co-occurrence, with a repertoire-size bias correction applied to the TCR pairs. A later analysis estimated false discovery rates by permuting HLA or CMV assignments 20 times. In a later analysis, co-occurring TCRs were grouped using DBSCAN, with TCRdist sequence similarity added in when clustering inside HLA-allele-positive subsets. For co-occurrence clustering, repertoires with fewer than 30,000 or more than 120,000 public chains were excluded, along with five repertoires with anomalous nucleotide sharing. TCRdb took this table from immuneACCESS and kept in-frame rearrangements with V and J called. Such tables lack part of the clones; where checked against another copy, unresolved V genes explain under half of the gap, and the rest is unexplained. V and J calls and clone size are copied from that table; D and trimming were computed from the DNA. The sample's table lists a count of about 130,000 clones. The ten largest make up 1.5% to 2% of the sample.

Points the paper makes about the study in general: The authors suggested that the approach could potentially be extended to other disease states and immunological phenotypes. The cohort was sequenced for TCR beta chains only, and without alpha or paired-chain data the features that could be detected were limited. Presence/absence analyses assumed roughly uniform sequencing depth across donors, an assumption that may not hold. A total of fewer than 200 TCR beta chains were listed by the study as associated with cytomegalovirus. In a later genetic analysis, fewer N-insertions in productive TCRs were reported among donors in an Asian-associated ancestry cluster than the roughly 700-donor mean. V-gene and J-gene trimming of TCR beta chains was associated with a missense DCLRE1C variant in a later genetic analysis, and the association was replicated in an independent cohort. In an earlier analysis of over 550 of the donors, most TCR beta V segments were observed in productive rearrangements about 90% or about 30% of the time, broadly matching IMGT annotations. In a later analysis, some 18,000 TCR beta sequences were associated with specific HLA alleles at a false discovery rate of 0.05. Because HLA typing was unavailable for some donors at each locus, only the typed subset was used in association tests. The 87-base-pair reads could not distinguish some IMGT-functional V segments, including TRBV6-2 and TRBV6-3, so those segments were excluded. According to a later analysis, TCR association rates differed among HLA loci, with DRB1 alleles showing the most associated TCRs and HLA-C alleles showing the fewest. A few of the identified cytomegalovirus-associated TCR beta chains were confirmed in vitro to be specific for cytomegalovirus antigens. In both the original and validation cohorts, the classifier was reported to diagnose cytomegalovirus status with high specificity and sensitivity. Several of the top co-occurrence clusters appeared to be linked to parvovirus B19, influenza, CMV and Epstein-Barr virus, according to a later analysis. Linkage disequilibrium might explain the correlated functional status among segregating V segments, but an unknown experimental factor could not be ruled out. According to a later analysis, most CMV-associated TCR beta chains appeared to be HLA-restricted, and the HLA associations seemed to be driven largely by CMV exposure. Across donors, most TCR sequences were observed very rarely, whereas some public TCRs were present in many individuals. A further reported finding was that TCR beta sequences accurately predicted the HLA-A and HLA-B alleles for most subjects in the first cohort. A group of highly shared sequence variants was considered likely to be a technical artifact of the sequencing pipeline. Immune exposure information for the cohort was limited to CMV serostatus. Because counts were too low, around 18 rarely observed V segments, including chromosome 9 orphons, were left out of the earlier analysis of a few hundred of the donors. In a later analysis, HLA-associated TCR beta chains showed more clonal expansion and lower generation probabilities than non-associated chains that were equally common. When HLA alleles, especially DR and DQ, strongly co-occurred, attributing TCR associations to individual alleles was difficult.

The receptor comes from a woman aged 60-75 years in good health and CMV-seronegative. Sequenced sample: PBMCs. The receptor chain draws on TRBV6-1 and TRBJ1-1, and 12 junction bases match TRBD1. The DNA sequence is TGTGCCAGCAGTGAAGGAAGGGACAGGGGGCGGTTTTTGATTTCCGTAGTGGCTTTCTTT. Its amino acids are CASSEGRDRGRFLISVVAFF.